This TCR beta chain derives from a study of T-cell memory formation after mild COVID-19. After 5'RACE with constant-segment primers, TCR alpha and TCR beta cDNA libraries carrying sample barcodes and UMIs were obtained. TCRdb re-called the 5' RACE reads with MiXCR, one entry per CDR3 protein. The data contain hundreds of thousands of distinct CDR3 sequences, approximately 21% of them singletons. The germline V gene has CDR1 SGHTA and CDR2 FQGTGA. V lost 1 base, J lost 5 bases, and 9 bases stayed unmatched. The length of the CDR3 is 16 residues. The source of this sequence is an adult woman who had mild COVID-19 (a few samples of this study predate the infection). Cell type and time point are not known. The rearrangement joins TRBV7-3 to TRBJ2-3; 7 bases align to TRBD2. Source material: PBMCs or a T cell subset sorted from them (not recorded which). This CDR3 is CASSLMAGVMGDTQYF. In DNA form, the CDR3 reads TGTGCCAGCAGCTTAATGGCGGGAGTCATGGGAGATACGCAGTATTTT.